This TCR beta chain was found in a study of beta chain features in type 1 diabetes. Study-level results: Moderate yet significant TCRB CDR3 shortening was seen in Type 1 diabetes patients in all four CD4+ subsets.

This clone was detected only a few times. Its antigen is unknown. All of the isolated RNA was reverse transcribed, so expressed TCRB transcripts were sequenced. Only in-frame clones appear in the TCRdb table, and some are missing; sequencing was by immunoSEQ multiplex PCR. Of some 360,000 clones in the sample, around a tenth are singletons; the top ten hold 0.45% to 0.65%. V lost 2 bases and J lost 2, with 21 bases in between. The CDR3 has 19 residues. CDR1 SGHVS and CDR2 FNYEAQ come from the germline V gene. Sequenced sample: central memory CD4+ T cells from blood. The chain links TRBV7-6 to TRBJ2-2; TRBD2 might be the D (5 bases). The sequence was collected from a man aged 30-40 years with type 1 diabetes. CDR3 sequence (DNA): TGTGCCAGCAGCTTAAATATGCTACGGGGATTAACTAACACCGGGGAGCTGTTTTTT. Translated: CASSLNMLRGLTNTGELFF.